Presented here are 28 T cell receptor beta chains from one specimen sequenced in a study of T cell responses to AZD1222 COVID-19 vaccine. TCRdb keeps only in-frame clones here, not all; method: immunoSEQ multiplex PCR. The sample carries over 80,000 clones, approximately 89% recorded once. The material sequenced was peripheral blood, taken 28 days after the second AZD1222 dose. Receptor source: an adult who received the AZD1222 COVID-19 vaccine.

For the CDR3, the DNA is TGTGCCAGCAGCCAAAGGACAGAGTATGGCTACACCTTC. It specifies CASSQRTEYGYTF. The chain carries TRBV3-1 (or the pseudogene TRBV3-2) and TRBJ1-2; tentative D call: TRBD1 (6 bases). V was shortened by 2 bases and J by 5 bases, with 9 bases between the two germline ends. The CDR3 covers 13 residues. Germline V gene sequence: CDR1 LGHDT, CDR2 YNNKEL (reference sequence).

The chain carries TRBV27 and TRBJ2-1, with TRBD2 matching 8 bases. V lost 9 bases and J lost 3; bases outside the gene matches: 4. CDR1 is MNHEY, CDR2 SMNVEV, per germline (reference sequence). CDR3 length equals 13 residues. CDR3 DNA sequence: TGTGCCAGTCCTCGGGGGGGCTACAATGAGCAGTTCTTC. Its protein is CASPRGGYNEQFF.

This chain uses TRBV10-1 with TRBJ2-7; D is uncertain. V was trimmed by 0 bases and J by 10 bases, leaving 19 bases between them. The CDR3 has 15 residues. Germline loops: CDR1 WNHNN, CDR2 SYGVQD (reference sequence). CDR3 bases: TGCGCCAGCAGTGAGTCGGCCCTGACTCTTGCAGATCAGTACTTC. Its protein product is CASSESALTLADQYF.

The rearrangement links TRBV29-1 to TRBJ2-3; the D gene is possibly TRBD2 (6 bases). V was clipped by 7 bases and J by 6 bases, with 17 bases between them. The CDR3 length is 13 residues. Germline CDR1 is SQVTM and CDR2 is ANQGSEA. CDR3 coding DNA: TGCAGCGCTGGGGTAAGGGAGGCGGATACGCAGTATTTT. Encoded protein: CSAGVREADTQYF.

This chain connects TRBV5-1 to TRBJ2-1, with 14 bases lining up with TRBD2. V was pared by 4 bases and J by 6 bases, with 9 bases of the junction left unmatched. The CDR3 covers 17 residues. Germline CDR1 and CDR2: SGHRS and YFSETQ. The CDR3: CASSLSAGTSGSNEQFF. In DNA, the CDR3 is TGCGCCAGCAGCCTCTCTGCAGGGACTAGCGGGAGCAATGAGCAGTTCTTC.

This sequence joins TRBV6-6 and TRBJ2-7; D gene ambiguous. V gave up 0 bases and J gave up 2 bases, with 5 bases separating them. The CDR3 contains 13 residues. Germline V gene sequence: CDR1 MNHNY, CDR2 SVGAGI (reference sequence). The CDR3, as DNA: TGTGCCAGCAGTTACTCCACCCCCTACGAGCAGTACTTC. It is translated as CASSYSTPYEQYF.

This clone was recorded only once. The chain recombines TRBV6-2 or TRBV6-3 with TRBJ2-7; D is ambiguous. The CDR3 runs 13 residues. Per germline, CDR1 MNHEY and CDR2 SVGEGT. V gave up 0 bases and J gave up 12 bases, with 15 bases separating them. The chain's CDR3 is CASSYSASPPGYF. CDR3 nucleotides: TGTGCCAGCAGTTACTCGGCCAGCCCCCCTGGGTACTTC.

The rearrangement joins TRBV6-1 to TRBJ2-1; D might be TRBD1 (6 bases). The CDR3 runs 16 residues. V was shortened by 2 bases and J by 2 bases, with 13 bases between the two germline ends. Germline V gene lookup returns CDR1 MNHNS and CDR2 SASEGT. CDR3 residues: CASSERGTLAYNEQFF. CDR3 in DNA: TGTGCCAGCAGTGAAAGGGGGACACTTGCCTACAATGAGCAGTTCTTC.

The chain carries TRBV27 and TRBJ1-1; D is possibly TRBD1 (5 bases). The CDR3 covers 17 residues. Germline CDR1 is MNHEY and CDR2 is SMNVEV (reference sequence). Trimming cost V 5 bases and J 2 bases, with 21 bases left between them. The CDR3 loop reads CASSKYRDLWQNTEAFF. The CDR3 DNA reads TGTGCCAGCAGTAAATATAGGGACCTCTGGCAAAACACTGAAGCTTTCTTT.

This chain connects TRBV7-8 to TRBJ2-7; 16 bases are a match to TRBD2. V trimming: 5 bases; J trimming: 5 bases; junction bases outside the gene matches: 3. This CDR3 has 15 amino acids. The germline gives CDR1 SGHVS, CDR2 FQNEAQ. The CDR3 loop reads CASSPGLAGGDEQYF. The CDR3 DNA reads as TGTGCCAGCAGCCCGGGACTAGCGGGAGGGGACGAGCAGTACTTC.

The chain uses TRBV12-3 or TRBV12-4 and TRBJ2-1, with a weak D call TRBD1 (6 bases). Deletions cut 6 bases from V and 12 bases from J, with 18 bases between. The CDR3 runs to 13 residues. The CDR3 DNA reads TGTGCCAGCAGGACGATGGGGGCGGGTGGGCAGTTCTTC. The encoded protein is CASRTMGAGGQFF.

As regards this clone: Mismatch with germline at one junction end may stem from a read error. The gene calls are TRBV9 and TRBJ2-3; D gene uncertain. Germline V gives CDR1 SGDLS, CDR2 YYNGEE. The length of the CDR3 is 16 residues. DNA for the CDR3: TGTGCCAGCAGCCCCCTTTCTATCCAGGTCACAGATGCGCAGTATTTT. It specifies CASSPLSIQVTDAQYF.

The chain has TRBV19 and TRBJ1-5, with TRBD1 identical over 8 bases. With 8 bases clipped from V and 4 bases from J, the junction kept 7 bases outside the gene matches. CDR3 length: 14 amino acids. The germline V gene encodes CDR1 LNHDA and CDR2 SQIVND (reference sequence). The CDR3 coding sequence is TGTGCCAGTTCTGACAGGGGCCCGAATCAGCCCCAGCATTTT. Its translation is CASSDRGPNQPQHF.

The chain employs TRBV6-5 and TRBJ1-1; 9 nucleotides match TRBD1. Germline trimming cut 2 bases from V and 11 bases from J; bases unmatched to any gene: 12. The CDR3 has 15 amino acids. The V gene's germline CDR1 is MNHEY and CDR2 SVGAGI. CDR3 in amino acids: CASSYGGTGSMSAFF. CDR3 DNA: TGTGCCAGCAGTTACGGGGGGACAGGGTCAATGTCGGCTTTCTTT.

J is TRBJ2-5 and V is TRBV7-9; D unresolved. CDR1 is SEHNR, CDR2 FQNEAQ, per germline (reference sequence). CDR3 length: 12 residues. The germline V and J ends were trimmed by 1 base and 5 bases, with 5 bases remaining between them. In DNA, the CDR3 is TGTGCCAGCAGCTTAGACGGGGAGACCCAGTACTTC. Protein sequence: CASSLDGETQYF.

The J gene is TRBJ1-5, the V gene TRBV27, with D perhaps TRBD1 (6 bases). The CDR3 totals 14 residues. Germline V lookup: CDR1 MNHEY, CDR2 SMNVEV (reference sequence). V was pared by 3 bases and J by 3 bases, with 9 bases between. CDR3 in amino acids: CASSFGQPNQPQHF. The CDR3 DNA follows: TGTGCCAGCAGTTTTGGACAGCCCAATCAGCCCCAGCATTTT.

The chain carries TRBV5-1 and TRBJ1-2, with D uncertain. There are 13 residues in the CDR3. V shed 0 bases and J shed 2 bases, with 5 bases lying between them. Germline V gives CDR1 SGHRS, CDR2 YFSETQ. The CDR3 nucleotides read TGCGCCAGCAGCTTGGAAGGGAACTATGGCTACACCTTC. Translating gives CASSLEGNYGYTF.

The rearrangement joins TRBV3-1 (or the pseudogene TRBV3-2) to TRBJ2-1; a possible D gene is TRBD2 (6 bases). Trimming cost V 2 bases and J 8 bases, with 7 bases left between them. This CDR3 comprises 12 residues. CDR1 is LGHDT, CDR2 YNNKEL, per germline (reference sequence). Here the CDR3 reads CASSQWEDEQFF. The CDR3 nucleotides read TGTGCCAGCAGCCAATGGGAGGATGAGCAGTTCTTC.

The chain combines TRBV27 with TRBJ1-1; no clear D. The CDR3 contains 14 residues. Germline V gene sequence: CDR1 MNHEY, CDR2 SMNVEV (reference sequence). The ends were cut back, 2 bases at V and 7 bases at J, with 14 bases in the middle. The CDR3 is CASSLGSAPREAFF. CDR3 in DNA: TGTGCCAGCAGTTTAGGTTCGGCACCCCGTGAAGCTTTCTTT.

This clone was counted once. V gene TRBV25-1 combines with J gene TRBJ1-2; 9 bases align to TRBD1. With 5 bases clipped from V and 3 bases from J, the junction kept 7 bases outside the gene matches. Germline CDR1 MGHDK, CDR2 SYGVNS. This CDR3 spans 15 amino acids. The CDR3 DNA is TGTGCCAGCAGTTTCAGGGACAGGGATTACTATGGCTACACCTTC. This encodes CASSFRDRDYYGYTF.

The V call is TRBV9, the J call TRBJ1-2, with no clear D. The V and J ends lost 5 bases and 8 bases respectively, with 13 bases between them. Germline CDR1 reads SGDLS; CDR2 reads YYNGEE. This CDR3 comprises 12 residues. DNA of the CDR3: TGTGCCAGCAGGTCGTGGGGAGAGGGCTACACCTTC. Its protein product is CASRSWGEGYTF. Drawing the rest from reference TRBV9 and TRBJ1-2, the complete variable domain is DSGVTQTPKHLITATGQRVTLRCSPRSGDLSVYWYQQSLDQGLQFLIQYYNGEERAKGNILERFSAQQFPDLHSELNLSSLELGDSALYFCASRSWGEGYTFGSGTRLTVV.

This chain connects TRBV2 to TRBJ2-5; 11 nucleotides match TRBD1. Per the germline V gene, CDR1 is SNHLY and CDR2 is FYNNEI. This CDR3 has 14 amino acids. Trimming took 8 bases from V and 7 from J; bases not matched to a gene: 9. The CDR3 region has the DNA TGTGCCAGCTCGAGGGGACAGGGGGTCGTGACCCAGTACTTC. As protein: CASSRGQGVVTQYF.

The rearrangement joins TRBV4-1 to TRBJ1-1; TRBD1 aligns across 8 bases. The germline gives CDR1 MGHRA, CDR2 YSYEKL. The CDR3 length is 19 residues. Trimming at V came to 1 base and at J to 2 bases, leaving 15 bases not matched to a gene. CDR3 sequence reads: CASSQGRQGIGVGNTEAFF. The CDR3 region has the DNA TGCGCCAGCAGCCAAGGTCGACAGGGGATCGGGGTGGGAAACACTGAAGCTTTCTTT.

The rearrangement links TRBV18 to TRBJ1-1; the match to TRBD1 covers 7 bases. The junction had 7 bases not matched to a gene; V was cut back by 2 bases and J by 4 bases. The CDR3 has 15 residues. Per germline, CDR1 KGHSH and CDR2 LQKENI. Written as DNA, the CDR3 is TGTGCCAGCTCACCATGGGACAGCTTAAGCACTGAAGCTTTCTTT. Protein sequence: CASSPWDSLSTEAFF.

CDR3 region: CATSRDHHTQYF. The DNA of the CDR3 is TGTGCCACCAGCAGAGATCATCATACGCAGTATTTT. V is TRBV15 and J is TRBJ2-3, with D hard to call. There are 12 residues in the CDR3. The germline gives CDR1 LNHNV, CDR2 YYDKDF (reference sequence). V shed 0 bases and J shed 7 bases, with 5 bases lying between them. Looking up the rest from reference TRBV15 and TRBJ2-3 gives the full variable domain: DAMVIQNPRYQVTQFGKPVTLSCSQTLNHNVMYWYQQKSSQAPKLLFHYYDKDFNNEADTPDNFQSRRPNTSFCFLDIRSPGLGDTAMYLCATSRDHHTQYFGPGTRLTVL.

The CDR3 bases are TGTGCCAGCAGCTTACCCGCCCTTAACCCGGGACCCCATTGTAATTCACCCCTCCACTTT. This encodes CASSLPALNPGPHCNSPLHF. V usage is TRBV14 and J usage is TRBJ1-6; perhaps TRBD1 as D (5 bases). Germline lookup yields CDR1 SGHDN and CDR2 FVKESK. V shed 5 bases and J shed 6 bases, with 29 bases lying between them. This CDR3 spans 20 amino acids. Based on the CDR3 plus reference TRBV14 and TRBJ1-6, the full variable domain is EAGVTQFPSHSVIEKGQTVTLRCDPISGHDNLYWYRRVMGKEIKFLLHFVKESKQDESGMPNNRFLAERTGGTYSTLKVQPAELEDSGVYFCASSLPALNPGPHCNSPLHFGNGTRLTVT.

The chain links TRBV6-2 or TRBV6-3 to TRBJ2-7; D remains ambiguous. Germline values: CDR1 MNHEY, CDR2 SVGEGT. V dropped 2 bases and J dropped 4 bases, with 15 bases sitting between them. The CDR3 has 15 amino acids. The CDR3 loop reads CASSYGPSMSYEQYF. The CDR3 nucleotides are TGTGCCAGCAGTTACGGGCCTAGTATGAGTTACGAGCAGTACTTC.

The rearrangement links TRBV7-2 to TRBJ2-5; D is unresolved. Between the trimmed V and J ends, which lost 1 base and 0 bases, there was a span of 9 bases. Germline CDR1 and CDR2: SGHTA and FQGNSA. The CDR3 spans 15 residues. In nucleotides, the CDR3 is TGTGCCAGCAGCTTAGTGGCAGGTTACCAAGAGACCCAGTACTTC. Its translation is CASSLVAGYQETQYF.